These 6 T cell receptor beta chains were all obtained from the same sample, sequenced in a study of control samples from healthy donors and cancer patients. Data came from immunoSEQ multiplex PCR; TCRdb stores just in-frame clones and leaves some out. The sample lists around 120,000 clones; over 75% were seen once. Sample: blood. The receptor set was obtained from a man aged 35 to 55 in good health.

The CDR3 spells CASNKGQLNTEAFF. The DNA for the CDR3 is TGTGCCAGCAACAAGGGACAGTTGAACACTGAAGCTTTCTTT. J is TRBJ1-1 and V is TRBV9; 7 bases agree with TRBD1. V gave up 6 bases and J gave up 0 bases; unmatched junction bases: 5. The germline gives CDR1 SGDLS, CDR2 YYNGEE. The CDR3 is 14 amino acids.

The genes are TRBV18 and TRBJ1-3; D remains ambiguous. V was shortened by 3 bases and J by 6 bases, with 15 bases between the two germline ends. The germline V gene encodes CDR1 KGHSH and CDR2 LQKENI. CDR3 length: 15 residues. CDR3 bases: TGTGCCAGCTCACCGTACAACGTCTTCACAAACACCATATATTTT. Translated, it gives CASSPYNVFTNTIYF. The full variable domain, its missing parts supplied by reference TRBV18 and TRBJ1-3, is NAGVMQNPRHLVRRRGQEARLRCSPMKGHSHVYWYRQLPEEGLKFMVYLQKENIIDESGMPKERFSAEFPKEGPSILRIQQVVRGDSAAYFCASSPYNVFTNTIYFGEGSWLTVV.

This chain joins TRBV5-6 and TRBJ2-6; no clear D gene. V dropped 3 bases and J dropped 0 bases, with 4 bases sitting between them. Germline CDR1 SGHDT, CDR2 YYEEEE. The CDR3 sequence is 14 residues long. DNA for the CDR3: TGTGCCAGCAGCTACGGCTCTGGGGCCAACGTCCTGACTTTC. Residues: CASSYGSGANVLTF.

The V call is TRBV6-5, the J call TRBJ1-2, with D possibly matching TRBD1 (5 bases). This CDR3 region has 15 residues. Germline CDR1 MNHEY, CDR2 SVGAGI. Trimming shortened V by 3 bases and J by 2 bases, and 13 bases separated the two germline ends. The CDR3 reads CASSYDGAPNYGYTF. Here the CDR3 DNA reads TGTGCCAGCAGTTATGATGGGGCACCCAACTATGGCTACACCTTC.

This clone was seen a single time. V is TRBV7-9 and J is TRBJ1-2; 9 nucleotides align to TRBD1. CDR3 length: 14 residues. From germline, CDR1 is SEHNR and CDR2 FQNEAQ (reference sequence). V shed 4 bases and J 2 bases; nucleotides not matched to a gene: 2. CDR3 loop: CASSWTGANYGYTF. Written as DNA, the CDR3 is TGTGCCAGCAGCTGGACAGGGGCCAACTATGGCTACACCTTC.

The rearrangement uses TRBV6-2 or TRBV6-3 and TRBJ2-7; D remains ambiguous. This CDR3 region has 13 residues. Germline V gene sequence: CDR1 MNHEY, CDR2 SVGEGT. Trimming removed 2 bases at V and 2 bases at J, with 7 bases between. The CDR3 region is CASSYDGTYEQYF. In nucleotides, the CDR3 is TGTGCCAGCAGTTACGACGGAACCTACGAGCAGTACTTC.